The rows below give T cell receptor beta chains drawn from one sample of a study of OX40 agonist ivuxolimab in advanced cancers. TCRdb's copy holds only in-frame clones and misses some; the assay was immunoSEQ multiplex PCR. The sample consists of about 70,000 clones, around 80% of them appearing once. The input for sequencing was CD4+ or CD8+ T cells sorted from blood, taken in a trial of the OX40 agonist ivuxolimab. All receptors come from an adult with an advanced solid tumor such as melanoma, head and neck, liver or kidney cancer. Both conserved end residues are part of each CDR3. A D gene is named only where the DNA matches it firmly. Clone sizes are given selectively: once, few, many, or a class where the clone is expanded.

. | . | TRBJ2-1 | TRBV19 | CASSTGQSIYNEQFF | TGTGCCAGTAGTACCGGACAGAGTATCTACAATGAGCAGTTCTTC
. | . | TRBJ2-7 | TRBV7-2 | CASSLEGGPSSYEQYF | TGTGCCAGCAGCTTAGAGGGCGGACCGAGCTCCTACGAGCAGTACTTC
. | . | TRBJ1-2 | TRBV18 | CASSLEARYGYTF | TGTGCCAGCTCCCTCGAGGCCCGCTATGGCTACACCTTC
. | TRBD2 | TRBJ2-5 | TRBV9 | CASSADALAGGKETQYF | TGTGCCAGCAGCGCCGACGCCCTAGCGGGGGGGAAAGAGACCCAGTACTTC
. | TRBD1 | TRBJ1-5 | TRBV13 | CASSPNRDRGGQPQHF | TGTGCCAGCAGCCCCAATCGGGACAGGGGAGGGCAGCCCCAGCATTTT
. | . | TRBJ1-2 | TRBV29-1 | CSGKRDNNYGYTF | TGCAGCGGTAAACGGGACAATAACTATGGCTACACCTTC
. | TRBD2 | TRBJ2-5 | TRBV4-1 | CASSQDPGGGPKETQYF | TGCGCCAGCAGCCAAGATCCGGGCGGGGGGCCGAAAGAGACCCAGTACTTC
. | . | TRBJ1-4 | TRBV9 | CASSVALGGAGATNEKLFF | TGTGCCAGCAGCGTAGCTCTGGGGGGCGCTGGGGCAACTAATGAAAAACTGTTTTTT
. | . | TRBJ2-5 | TRBV19 | CASSTPGVQETQYF | TGTGCCAGTAGTACCCCAGGGGTTCAAGAGACCCAGTACTTC
. | . | TRBJ2-7 | TRBV19 | CASRGQGYLSYEQYF | TGTGCCAGTAGAGGGCAGGGATACCTTTCCTACGAGCAGTACTTC
once | TRBD1 | TRBJ2-7 | TRBV6-6 | CASSRTTGSEQYF | TGTGCCAGCAGTCGAACGACAGGGTCCGAGCAGTACTTC
. | . | TRBJ2-7 | TRBV2 | CASRTTSQWGQYF | TGTGCCAGCAGGACTACATCGCAATGGGGGCAGTACTTC
. | . | TRBJ2-5 | TRBV7-9 | CASSFGGQQETQYF | TGTGCCAGCAGCTTCGGTGGACAGCAAGAGACCCAGTACTTC
medium-sized | TRBD1 | TRBJ1-6 | TRBV13 | CASSLDRGGGVSPLHF | TGTGCCAGCAGCCTCGACAGGGGGGGAGGGGTTTCACCCCTCCACTTT
. | . | TRBJ1-6 | TRBV5-8 | CASSQWGGGDNSPLHF | TGTGCCAGCAGCCAGTGGGGAGGGGGGGATAATTCACCCCTCCACTTT
once | . | TRBJ2-1 | TRBV5-6 | CASSLFGASYNEQFF | TGTGCCAGCAGCTTGTTCGGGGCATCCTACAATGAGCAGTTCTTC
. | TRBD1 | TRBJ1-4 | TRBV5-1 | CASSLEGAGYEKLFF | TGCGCCAGCAGCCTGGAGGGGGCTGGTTATGAAAAACTGTTTTTT
once | . | TRBJ2-6 | TRBV30 | CASRESGANVLTF | TGTGCCTCCCGTGAGTCTGGGGCCAACGTCCTGACTTTC
many | . | TRBJ1-4 | TRBV5-6 | CASSLVGAEKLFF | TGTGCCAGCAGCTTGGTGGGAGCTGAAAAACTGTTTTTT
. | . | TRBJ1-5 | TRBV5-1 | CAKPGRGAGSNQPQHF | TGCGCCAAACCGGGACGGGGGGCTGGAAGCAATCAGCCCCAGCATTTT
. | . | TRBJ1-2 | TRBV19 | CASSISVYGYTF | TGTGCCAGTAGTATTTCGGTCTATGGCTACACCTTC
. | . | TRBJ2-7 | TRBV5-4 | CASSGGHAYEQYF | TGTGCCAGCAGCGGGGGACACGCATACGAGCAGTACTTC
. | TRBD1 | TRBJ1-4 | TRBV5-4 | CASSYKTGLTNEKLFF | TGTGCCAGCAGCTACAAGACAGGGCTCACTAATGAAAAACTGTTTTTT
. | . | TRBJ1-4 | TRBV21-1 | CASSPLGRVKCEKLFF | TGTGCCAGCAGCCCCCTCGGACGGGTAAAGTGCGAAAAACTGTTTTTT
. | . | TRBJ1-3 | TRBV28 | CASRAGLSGNTIYF | TGTGCCAGTAGAGCCGGACTCTCTGGAAACACCATATATTTT
. | . | TRBJ2-7 | TRBV11-2 | CASSLGGATVYEQYF | TGTGCCAGCAGCTTGGGCGGGGCTACGGTCTACGAGCAGTACTTC
few | . | TRBJ1-5 | TRBV7-2 | CASSLQTMGNQPQHF | TGTGCCAGCAGCTTACAGACTATGGGCAATCAGCCCCAGCATTTT
. | TRBD2 | TRBJ2-5 | TRBV2 | CASSDKRGALETQYF | TGTGCCAGCAGTGACAAGCGGGGGGCTTTAGAGACCCAGTACTTC
. | TRBD1 | TRBJ1-5 | TRBV11-2 | CASSKSQGARSNQPQHF | TGTGCCAGCAGCAAGAGCCAGGGGGCAAGGAGCAATCAGCCCCAGCATTTT
. | . | TRBJ1-5 | TRBV2 | CASRLDGPNQPQHF | TGTGCCAGCAGATTAGACGGGCCCAATCAGCCCCAGCATTTT
. | . | TRBJ2-1 | TRBV5-4 | CASSRTLGNNEQFF | TGTGCCAGCAGCCGAACGCTAGGGAACAATGAGCAGTTCTTC
few | . | TRBJ2-2 | TRBV28 | CASRSGPDTGELFF | TGTGCCAGCAGATCTGGACCCGACACCGGGGAGCTGTTTTTT
. | . | TRBJ1-6 | TRBV27 | CASSFGQNSPLHF | TGTGCCAGCAGTTTCGGACAGAATTCACCCCTCCACTTT
. | TRBD1 | TRBJ2-7 | TRBV5-1 | CASSLEAGQEYEQYF | TGCGCCAGCAGCTTGGAGGCGGGACAGGAATACGAGCAGTACTTC
. | . | TRBJ2-1 | TRBV29-1 | CSVVEGAREQFF | TGCAGCGTTGTGGAGGGGGCTAGGGAGCAGTTCTTC
. | TRBD2 | TRBJ2-7 | TRBV5-1 | CASSVSGGTDYEQYF | TGCGCCAGCAGCGTCAGCGGGGGGACGGATTACGAGCAGTACTTC
. | TRBD1 | TRBJ1-1 | TRBV11-2 | CASSLGGGQNTEAFF | TGTGCCAGCAGCTTAGGAGGGGGCCAGAACACTGAAGCTTTCTTT
. | . | TRBJ1-1 | TRBV7-9 | CASSSMGGQKFEAFF | TGTGCCAGCAGCTCTATGGGCGGGCAGAAGTTTGAAGCTTTCTTT
. | TRBD1 | TRBJ1-1 | TRBV10-3 | CAISTGQGGAEAFF | TGTGCCATCAGTACCGGACAGGGAGGCGCTGAAGCTTTCTTT
. | . | TRBJ1-5 | TRBV2 | CASSSGGVLSQPQHF | TGTGCCAGCAGCTCCGGGGGGGTATTAAGTCAGCCCCAGCATTTT
few | . | TRBJ1-2 | TRBV27 | CASSTHPDYGYTF | TGTGCCAGCAGTACCCATCCAGACTATGGCTACACCTTC
. | . | TRBJ1-5 | TRBV28 | CAGAQGWGNQPQHF | TGTGCCGGGGCACAGGGTTGGGGCAATCAGCCCCAGCATTTT
. | . | TRBJ1-5 | TRBV5-3 | CARSLDRKGQPQHF | TGTGCCAGAAGCTTGGACAGAAAGGGTCAGCCCCAGCATTTT